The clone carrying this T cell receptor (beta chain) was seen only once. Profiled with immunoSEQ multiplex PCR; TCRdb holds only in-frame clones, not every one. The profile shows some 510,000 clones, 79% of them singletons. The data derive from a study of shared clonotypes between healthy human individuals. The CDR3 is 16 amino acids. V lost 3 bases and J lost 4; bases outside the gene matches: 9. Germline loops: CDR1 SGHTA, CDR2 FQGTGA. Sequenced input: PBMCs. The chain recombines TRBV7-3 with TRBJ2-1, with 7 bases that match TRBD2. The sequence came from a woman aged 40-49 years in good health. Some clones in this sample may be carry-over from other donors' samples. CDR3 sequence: CASSLRWASGYNEQFF. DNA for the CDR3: TGTGCCAGCAGCTTGAGGTGGGCTAGCGGATACAATGAGCAGTTCTTC. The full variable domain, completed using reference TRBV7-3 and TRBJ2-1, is GAGVSQTPSNKVTEKGKYVELRCDPISGHTALYWYRQSLGQGPEFLIYFQGTGAADDSGLPNDRFFAVRPEGSVSTLKIQRTERGDSAVYLCASSLRWASGYNEQFFGPGTRLTVL.